This T cell receptor beta chain is drawn from a study of blood T cell repertoires in COVID-19. V gave up 3 bases and J gave up 2 bases; unmatched junction bases: 6. This CDR3 region has 17 residues. The germline V gene has CDR1 MDHEN and CDR2 SYDVKM. This table comes from immunoSEQ multiplex PCR, and its TCRdb copy is limited to in-frame clones, with some not included. The table has roughly 210,000 clones, about 87% seen once. This TCR derives from a man between 65 and 79 years old with acute or convalescent COVID-19. The gene calls are TRBV28 and TRBJ2-6; 8 nucleotides agree with TRBD1. Input material: peripheral blood. The CDR3 sequence is CASSFAGGVAGANVLTF. The DNA for the CDR3 is TGTGCCAGCAGTTTTGCAGGGGGCGTAGCTGGGGCCAACGTCCTGACTTTC.